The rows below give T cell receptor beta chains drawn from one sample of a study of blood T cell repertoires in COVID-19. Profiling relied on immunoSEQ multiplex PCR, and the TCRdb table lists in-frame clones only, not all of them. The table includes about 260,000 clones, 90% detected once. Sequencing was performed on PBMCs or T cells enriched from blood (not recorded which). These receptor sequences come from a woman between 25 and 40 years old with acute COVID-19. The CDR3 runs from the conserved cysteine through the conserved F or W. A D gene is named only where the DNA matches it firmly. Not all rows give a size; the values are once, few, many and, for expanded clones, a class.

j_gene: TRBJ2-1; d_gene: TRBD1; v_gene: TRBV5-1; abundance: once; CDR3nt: TGCGCCAGCAGCTTGGCCGGGACAGGAACCTACAATGAGCAGTTCTTC; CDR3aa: CASSLAGTGTYNEQFF
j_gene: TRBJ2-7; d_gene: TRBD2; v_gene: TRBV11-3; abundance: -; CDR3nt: TGTGCCAGCAGCTTAGTTTTGGCTAGCGGGAGATCGAAATGTTGCTACGAGCAGTACTTC; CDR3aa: CASSLVLASGRSKCCYEQYF
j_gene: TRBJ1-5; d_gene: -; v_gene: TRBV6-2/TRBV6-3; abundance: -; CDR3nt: TGTGCCAGCAGTTATGACAGACAGCGGCCCCAGCATTTT; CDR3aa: CASSYDRQRPQHF
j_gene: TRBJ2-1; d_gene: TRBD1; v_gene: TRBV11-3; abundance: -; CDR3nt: TGTGCCAGCAGCTTAGATCTCATACACCGGGACAGGGGATACAATGAGCAGTTCTTC; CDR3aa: CASSLDLIHRDRGYNEQFF
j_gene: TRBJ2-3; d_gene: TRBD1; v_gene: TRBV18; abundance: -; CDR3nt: TGTGCCAGCTCACCGGGACAGGGTGACACAGATACGCAGTATTTT; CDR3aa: CASSPGQGDTDTQYF
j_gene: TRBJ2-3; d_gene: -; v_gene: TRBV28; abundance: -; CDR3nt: TGTGCCAGCAGGAGTGGTACCCCAGATACGCAGTATTTT; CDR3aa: CASRSGTPDTQYF
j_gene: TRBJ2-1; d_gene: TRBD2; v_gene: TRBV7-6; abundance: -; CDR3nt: TGTGCCAGCAGCTCCCGGGGGGCTAGCGGGAGCTCTTTTGAGAATGAGCAGTTCTTC; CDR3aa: CASSSRGASGSSFENEQFF
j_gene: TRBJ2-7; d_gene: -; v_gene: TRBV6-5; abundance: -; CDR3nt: TGTGCCAGCAGAGTGGGAACCCGGGGCTACGAGCAGTACTTC; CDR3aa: CASRVGTRGYEQYF
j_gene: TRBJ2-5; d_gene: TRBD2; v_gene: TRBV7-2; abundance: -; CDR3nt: TGTGCCAGCAGCTTCGAGCGGGGTTCGGAGACCCAGTACTTC; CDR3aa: CASSFERGSETQYF
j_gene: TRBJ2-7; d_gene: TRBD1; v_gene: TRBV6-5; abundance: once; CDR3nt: TGTGCCAGCAGTCCCGGGACAGTACTGTACTTC; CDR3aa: CASSPGTVLYF
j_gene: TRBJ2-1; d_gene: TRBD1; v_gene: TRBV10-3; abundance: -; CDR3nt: TGTGCCATCAGCCAACAGGGGGAAAGTGGCAATGAGCAGTTCTTC; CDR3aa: CAISQQGESGNEQFF
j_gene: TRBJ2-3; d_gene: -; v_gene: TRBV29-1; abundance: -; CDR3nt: TGCAGCGTTGAACTCGGGGAGAGGACAGATACGCAGTATTTT; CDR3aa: CSVELGERTDTQYF
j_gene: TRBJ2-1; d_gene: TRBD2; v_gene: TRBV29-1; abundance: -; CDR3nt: TGCAGCGTTGCCGGGACTAGGGGAAGCAATGAGCAGTTCTTC; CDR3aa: CSVAGTRGSNEQFF
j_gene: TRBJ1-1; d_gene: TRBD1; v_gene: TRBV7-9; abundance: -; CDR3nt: TGTGCCAGCAGCTTAGGGACAGGGGGCGCGGGGGAAGCTTTCTTT; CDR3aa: CASSLGTGGAGEAFF
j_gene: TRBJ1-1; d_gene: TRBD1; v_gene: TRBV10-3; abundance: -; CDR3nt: TGTGCCATCAGTGAGTCGGACAGGCGGAACACTGAAGCTTTCTTT; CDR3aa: CAISESDRRNTEAFF
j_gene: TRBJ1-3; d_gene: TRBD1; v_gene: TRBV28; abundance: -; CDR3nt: TGTGCCAGCAGTCCCCAGACAGGGGTTGGAAACACCATATATTTT; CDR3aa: CASSPQTGVGNTIYF
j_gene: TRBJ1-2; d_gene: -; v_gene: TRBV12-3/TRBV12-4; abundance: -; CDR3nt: TGTGCCAGCAGCTATACGGGGGGCTATGGCTACACCTTC; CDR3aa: CASSYTGGYGYTF
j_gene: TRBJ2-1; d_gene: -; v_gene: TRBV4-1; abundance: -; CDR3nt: TGCGCCAGCAGCCAAACAGAATACAATGAGCAGTTCTTC; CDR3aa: CASSQTEYNEQFF
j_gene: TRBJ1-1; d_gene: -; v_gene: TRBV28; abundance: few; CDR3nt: TGTGCCAGCAGTTACAAGTCCGGGACATTCTTT; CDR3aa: CASSYKSGTFF
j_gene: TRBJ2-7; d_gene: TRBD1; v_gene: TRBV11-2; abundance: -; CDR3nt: TGTGCCAGCAGCGGCCGACCAGGGGGCTTCAGACTCGAGCAGTACTTC; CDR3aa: CASSGRPGGFRLEQYF
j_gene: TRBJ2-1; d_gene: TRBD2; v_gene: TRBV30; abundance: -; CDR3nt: TGTGCCGGTAGCGGGAGCGGCAATGAGCAGTTCTTC; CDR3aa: CAGSGSGNEQFF